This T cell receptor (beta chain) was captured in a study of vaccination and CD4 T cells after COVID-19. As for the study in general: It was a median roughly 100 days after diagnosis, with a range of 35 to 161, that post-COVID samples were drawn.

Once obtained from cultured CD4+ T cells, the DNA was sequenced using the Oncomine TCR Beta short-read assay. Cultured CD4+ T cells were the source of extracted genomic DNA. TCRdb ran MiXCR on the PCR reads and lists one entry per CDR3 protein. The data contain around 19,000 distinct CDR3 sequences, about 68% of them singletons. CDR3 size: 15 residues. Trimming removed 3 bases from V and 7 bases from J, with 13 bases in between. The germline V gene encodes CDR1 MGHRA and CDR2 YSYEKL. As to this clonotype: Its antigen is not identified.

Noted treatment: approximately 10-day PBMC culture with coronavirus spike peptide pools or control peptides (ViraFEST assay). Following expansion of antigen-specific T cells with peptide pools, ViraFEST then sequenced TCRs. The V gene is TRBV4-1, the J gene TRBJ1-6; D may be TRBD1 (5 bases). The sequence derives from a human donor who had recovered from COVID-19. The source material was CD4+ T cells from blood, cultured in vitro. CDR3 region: CASSHRQQRNSPLHF. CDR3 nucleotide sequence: TGCGCCAGCAGCCATAGACAGCAGAGGAATTCACCCCTCCACTTT.